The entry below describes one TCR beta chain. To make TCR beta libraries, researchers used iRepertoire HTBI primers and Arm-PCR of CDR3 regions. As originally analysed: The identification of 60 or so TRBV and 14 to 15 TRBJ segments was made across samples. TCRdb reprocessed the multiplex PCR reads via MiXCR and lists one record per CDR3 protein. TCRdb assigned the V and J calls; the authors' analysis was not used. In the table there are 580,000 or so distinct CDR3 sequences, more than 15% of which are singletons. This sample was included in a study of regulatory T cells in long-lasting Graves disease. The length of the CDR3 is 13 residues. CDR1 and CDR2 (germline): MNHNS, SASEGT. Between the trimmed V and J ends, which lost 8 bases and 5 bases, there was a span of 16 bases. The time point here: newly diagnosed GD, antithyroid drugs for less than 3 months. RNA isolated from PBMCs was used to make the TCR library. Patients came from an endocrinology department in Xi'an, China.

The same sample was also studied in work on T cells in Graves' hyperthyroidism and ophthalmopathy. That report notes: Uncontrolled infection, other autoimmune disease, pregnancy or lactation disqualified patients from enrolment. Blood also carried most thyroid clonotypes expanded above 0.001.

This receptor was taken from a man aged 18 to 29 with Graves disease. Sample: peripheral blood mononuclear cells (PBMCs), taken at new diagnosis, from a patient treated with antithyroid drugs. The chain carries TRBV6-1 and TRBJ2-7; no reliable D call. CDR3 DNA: TGTGCCAGCTTACGAGCCTGGGTCGACGAGCAGTACTTC. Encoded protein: CASLRAWVDEQYF.